This T cell receptor beta chain was retrieved from a study of CD8+ T cells in alopecia areata. The V gene lost 10 bases and the J gene lost 4 bases, with 19 bases spanning the gap. Germline values: CDR1 MNHEY, CDR2 SVGAGI. The CDR3 has 14 residues. Regarding treatment: oral pan-JAK inhibitor, 5-10 mg twice daily. This clone has just a few counts. The sequencing template was cDNA reverse transcribed from extracted RNA. Profiling relied on immunoSEQ multiplex PCR, and the TCRdb table lists in-frame clones only, not all of them. This sample has hundreds of thousands of clones, with more than 55% found just once.

This sequence joins TRBV6-5 and TRBJ2-5; D tentatively fits TRBD1 or TRBD2 (6 bases each). The material was CD4+ T cells sorted from blood, obtained between weeks 43 and 45, from a patient treated with tofacitinib. The sequence came from a human donor with alopecia areata. CDR3 in DNA: TGTGCCACCGAACAGAAAGGGGGGCGAGAGACCCAGTACTTC. Protein: CATEQKGGRETQYF.